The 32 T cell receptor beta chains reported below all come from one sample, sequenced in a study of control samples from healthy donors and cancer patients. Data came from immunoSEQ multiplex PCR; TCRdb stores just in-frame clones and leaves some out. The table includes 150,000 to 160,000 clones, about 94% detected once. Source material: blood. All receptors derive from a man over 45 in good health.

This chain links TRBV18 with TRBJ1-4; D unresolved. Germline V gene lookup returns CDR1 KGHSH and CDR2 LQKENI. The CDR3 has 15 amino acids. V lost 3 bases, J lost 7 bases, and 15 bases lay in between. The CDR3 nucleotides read TGTGCCAGCTCACCCTCCGCCAGCGAGGGTGAAAAACTGTTTTTT. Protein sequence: CASSPSASEGEKLFF. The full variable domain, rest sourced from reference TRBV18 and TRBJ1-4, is NAGVMQNPRHLVRRRGQEARLRCSPMKGHSHVYWYRQLPEEGLKFMVYLQKENIIDESGMPKERFSAEFPKEGPSILRIQQVVRGDSAAYFCASSPSASEGEKLFFGSGTQLSVL.

CDR3 in DNA: TGTGCCAGCGCCCCGGCTGGGACAGGGGGGCCTCAGCCCCAGCATTTT. Protein: CASAPAGTGGPQPQHF. The chain carries TRBV28 and TRBJ1-5; 11 bases map to TRBD1. The CDR3 is 16 amino acids. CDR1 and CDR2 (germline): MDHEN, SYDVKM. The V gene end was trimmed by 8 bases and the J gene end by 6 bases; junction bases not matched to a gene: 12.

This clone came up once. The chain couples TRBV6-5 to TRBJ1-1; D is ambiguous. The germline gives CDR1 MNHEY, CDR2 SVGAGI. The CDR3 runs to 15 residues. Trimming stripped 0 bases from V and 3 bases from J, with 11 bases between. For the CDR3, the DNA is TGTGCCAGCAGTTACTCCGGGGTCAAGGACACTGAAGCTTTCTTT. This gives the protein CASSYSGVKDTEAFF.

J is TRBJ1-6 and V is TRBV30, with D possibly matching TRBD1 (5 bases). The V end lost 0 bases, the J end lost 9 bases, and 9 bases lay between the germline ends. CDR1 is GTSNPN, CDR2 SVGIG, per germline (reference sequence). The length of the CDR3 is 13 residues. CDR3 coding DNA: TGTGCCTGGAGTGTACGGGGGGTTTCACCCCTCCACTTT. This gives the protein CAWSVRGVSPLHF. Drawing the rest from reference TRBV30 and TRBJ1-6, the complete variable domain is SQTIHQWPATLVQPVGSPLSLECTVEGTSNPNLYWYRQAAGRGLQLLFYSVGIGQISSEVPQNLSASRPQDRQFILSSKKLLLSDSGFYLCAWSVRGVSPLHFGNGTRLTVT.

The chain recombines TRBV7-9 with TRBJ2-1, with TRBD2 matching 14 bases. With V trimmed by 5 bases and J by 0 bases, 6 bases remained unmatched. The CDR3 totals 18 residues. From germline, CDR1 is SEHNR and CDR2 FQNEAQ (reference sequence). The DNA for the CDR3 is TGTGCCAGCAGCCGTACTGGGACTAGCGGGAGCTCCTACAATGAGCAGTTCTTC. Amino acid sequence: CASSRTGTSGSSYNEQFF.

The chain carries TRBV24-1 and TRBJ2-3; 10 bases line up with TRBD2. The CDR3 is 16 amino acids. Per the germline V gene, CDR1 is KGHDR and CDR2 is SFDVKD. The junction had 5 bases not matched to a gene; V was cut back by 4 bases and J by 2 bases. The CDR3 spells CATSEGTSDYTDTQYF. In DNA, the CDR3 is TGTGCCACCAGTGAAGGGACTAGCGATTACACAGATACGCAGTATTTT.

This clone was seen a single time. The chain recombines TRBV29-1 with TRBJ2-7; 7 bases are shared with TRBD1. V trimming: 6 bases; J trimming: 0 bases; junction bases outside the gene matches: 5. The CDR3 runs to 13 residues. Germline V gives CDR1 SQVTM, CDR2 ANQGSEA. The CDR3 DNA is TGCAGCGTGGGTCGGACAGGCTCCTACGAGCAGTACTTC. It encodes CSVGRTGSYEQYF.

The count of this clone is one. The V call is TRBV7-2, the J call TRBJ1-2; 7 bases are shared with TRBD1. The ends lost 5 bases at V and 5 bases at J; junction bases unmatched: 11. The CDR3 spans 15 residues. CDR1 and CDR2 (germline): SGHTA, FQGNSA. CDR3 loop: CASSPGQAFMYGYTF. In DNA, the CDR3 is TGTGCCAGCAGCCCTGGACAGGCCTTCATGTATGGCTACACCTTC.

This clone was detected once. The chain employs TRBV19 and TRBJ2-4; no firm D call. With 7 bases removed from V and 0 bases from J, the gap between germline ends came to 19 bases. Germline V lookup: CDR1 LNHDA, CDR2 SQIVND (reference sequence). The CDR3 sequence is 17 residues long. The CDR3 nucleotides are TGTGCCAGTACCCCAAGGACCGACTTTCTAGCCAAAAACATTCAGTACTTC. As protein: CASTPRTDFLAKNIQYF.

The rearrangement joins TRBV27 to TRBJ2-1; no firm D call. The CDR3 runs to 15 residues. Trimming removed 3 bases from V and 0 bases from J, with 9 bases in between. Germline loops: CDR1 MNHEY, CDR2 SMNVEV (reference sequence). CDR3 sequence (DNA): TGTGCCAGCAGTTTTACGCCGGTCTCCTACAATGAGCAGTTCTTC. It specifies CASSFTPVSYNEQFF.

The CDR3 loop is CASSRDGQREVAFF. Written as DNA, the CDR3 is TGTGCCAGCAGCAGGGACGGGCAAAGGGAGGTAGCTTTCTTT. This chain connects TRBV11-2 to TRBJ1-1; D possibly corresponds to TRBD1 (5 bases). The germline V and J ends were trimmed by 5 bases and 10 bases, with 20 bases remaining between them. Germline CDR1 is SGHAT and CDR2 is FQNNGV. The CDR3 loop spans 14 amino acids.

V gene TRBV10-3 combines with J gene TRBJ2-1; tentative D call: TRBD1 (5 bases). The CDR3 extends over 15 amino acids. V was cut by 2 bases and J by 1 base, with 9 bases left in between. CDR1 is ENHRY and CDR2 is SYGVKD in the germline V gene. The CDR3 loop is CAISEGQRSYNEQFF. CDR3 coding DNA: TGTGCCATCAGTGAGGGACAAAGATCCTACAATGAGCAGTTCTTC.

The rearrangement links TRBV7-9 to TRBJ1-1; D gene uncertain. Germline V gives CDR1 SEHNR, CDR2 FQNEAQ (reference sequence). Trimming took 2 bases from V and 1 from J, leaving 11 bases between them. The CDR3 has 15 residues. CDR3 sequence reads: CASSLLGHPNTEAFF. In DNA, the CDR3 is TGTGCCAGCAGCTTACTCGGGCACCCGAACACTGAAGCTTTCTTT.

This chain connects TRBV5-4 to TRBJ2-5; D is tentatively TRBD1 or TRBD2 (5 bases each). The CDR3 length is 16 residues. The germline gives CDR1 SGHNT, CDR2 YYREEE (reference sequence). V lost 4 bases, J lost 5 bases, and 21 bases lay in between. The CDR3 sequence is CASSPGRRPKEETQYF. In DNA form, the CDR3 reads TGTGCCAGCAGCCCGGGACGGAGGCCTAAGGAGGAGACCCAGTACTTC.

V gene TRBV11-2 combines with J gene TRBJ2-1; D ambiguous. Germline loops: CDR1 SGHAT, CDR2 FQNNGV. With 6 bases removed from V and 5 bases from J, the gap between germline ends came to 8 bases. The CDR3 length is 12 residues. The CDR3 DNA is TGTGCCAGCAGTCGACCCCACAATGAGCAGTTCTTC. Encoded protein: CASSRPHNEQFF.

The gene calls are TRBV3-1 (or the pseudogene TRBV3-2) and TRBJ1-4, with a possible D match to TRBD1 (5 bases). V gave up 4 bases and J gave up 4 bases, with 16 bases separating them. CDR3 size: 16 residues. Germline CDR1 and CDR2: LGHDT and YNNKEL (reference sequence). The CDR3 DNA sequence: TGTGCCAGCAGCCCGGGACCGAATGAACTTAATGAAAAACTGTTTTTT. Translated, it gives CASSPGPNELNEKLFF.

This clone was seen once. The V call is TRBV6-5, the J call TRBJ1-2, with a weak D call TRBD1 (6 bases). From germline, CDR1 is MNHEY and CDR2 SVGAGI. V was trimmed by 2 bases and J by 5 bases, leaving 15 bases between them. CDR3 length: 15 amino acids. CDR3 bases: TGTGCCAGCAGTTACCCGACAGGTTCAGGATATGGCTACACCTTC. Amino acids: CASSYPTGSGYGYTF.

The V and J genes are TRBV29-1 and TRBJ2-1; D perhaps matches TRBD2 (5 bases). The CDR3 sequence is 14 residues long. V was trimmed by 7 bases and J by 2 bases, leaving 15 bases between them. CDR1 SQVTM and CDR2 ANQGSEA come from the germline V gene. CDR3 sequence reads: CSGLAGGTYNEQFF. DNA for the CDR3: TGCAGCGGTTTGGCGGGTGGGACCTACAATGAGCAGTTCTTC.

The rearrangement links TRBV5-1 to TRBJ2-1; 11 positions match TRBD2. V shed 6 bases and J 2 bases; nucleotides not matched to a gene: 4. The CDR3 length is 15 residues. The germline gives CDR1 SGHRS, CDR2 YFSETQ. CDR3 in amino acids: CASTLLAGAYNEQFF. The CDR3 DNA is TGCGCCAGCACCTTACTAGCGGGAGCCTACAATGAGCAGTTCTTC.

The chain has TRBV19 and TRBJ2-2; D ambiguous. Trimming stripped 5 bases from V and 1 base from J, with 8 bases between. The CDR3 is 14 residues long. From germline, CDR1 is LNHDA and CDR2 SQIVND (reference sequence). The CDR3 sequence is CASSFRLNTGELFF. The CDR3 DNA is TGTGCCAGTAGTTTCAGGTTGAACACCGGGGAGCTGTTTTTT. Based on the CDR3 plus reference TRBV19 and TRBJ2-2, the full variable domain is DGGITQSPKYLFRKEGQNVTLSCEQNLNHDAMYWYRQDPGQGLRLIYYSQIVNDFQKGDIAEGYSVSREKKESFPLTVTSAQKNPTAFYLCASSFRLNTGELFFGEGSRLTVL.

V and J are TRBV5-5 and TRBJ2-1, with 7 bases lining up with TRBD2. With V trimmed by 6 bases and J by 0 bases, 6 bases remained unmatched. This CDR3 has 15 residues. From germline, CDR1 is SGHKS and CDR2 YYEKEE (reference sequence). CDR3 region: CASTSIAGSYNEQFF. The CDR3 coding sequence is TGTGCCAGCACCTCCATAGCGGGCTCCTACAATGAGCAGTTCTTC.

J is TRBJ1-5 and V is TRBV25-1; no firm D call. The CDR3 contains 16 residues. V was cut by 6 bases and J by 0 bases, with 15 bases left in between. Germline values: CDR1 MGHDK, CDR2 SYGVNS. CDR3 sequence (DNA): TGTGCCAGCAGGGGGAGCATTTATTATAGCAATCAGCCCCAGCATTTT. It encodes CASRGSIYYSNQPQHF.

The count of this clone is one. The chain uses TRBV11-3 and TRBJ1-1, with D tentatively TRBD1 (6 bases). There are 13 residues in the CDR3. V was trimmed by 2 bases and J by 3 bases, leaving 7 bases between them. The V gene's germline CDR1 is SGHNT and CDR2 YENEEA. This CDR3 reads CASSLNRDTEAFF. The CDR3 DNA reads TGTGCCAGCAGCTTAAACAGGGACACTGAAGCTTTCTTT. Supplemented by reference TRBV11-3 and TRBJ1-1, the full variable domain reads EAGVVQSPRYKIIEKKQPVAFWCNPISGHNTLYWYLQNLGQGPELLIRYENEEAVDDSQLPKDRFSAERLKGVDSTLKIQPAELGDSAVYLCASSLNRDTEAFFGQGTRLTVV.

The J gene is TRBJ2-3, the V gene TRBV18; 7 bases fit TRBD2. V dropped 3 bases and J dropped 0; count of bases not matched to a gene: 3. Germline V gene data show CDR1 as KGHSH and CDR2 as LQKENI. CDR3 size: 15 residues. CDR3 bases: TGTGCCAGCTCACCTAGCGGGCAGAGCACAGATACGCAGTATTTT. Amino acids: CASSPSGQSTDTQYF.

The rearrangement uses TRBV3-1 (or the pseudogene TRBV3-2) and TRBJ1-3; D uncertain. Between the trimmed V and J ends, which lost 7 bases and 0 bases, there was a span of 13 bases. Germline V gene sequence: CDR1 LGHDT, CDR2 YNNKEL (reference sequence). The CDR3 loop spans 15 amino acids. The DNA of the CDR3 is TGTGCCAGCAATGCCGACGGCCGCTCTGGAAACACCATATATTTT. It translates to CASNADGRSGNTIYF.

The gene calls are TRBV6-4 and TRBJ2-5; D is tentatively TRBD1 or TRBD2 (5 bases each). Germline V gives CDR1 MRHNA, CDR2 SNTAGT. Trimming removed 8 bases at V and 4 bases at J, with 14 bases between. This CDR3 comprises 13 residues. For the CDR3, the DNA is TGTGCCAGCTCCCGGGGACCGGGAGAGACCCAGTACTTC. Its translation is CASSRGPGETQYF.

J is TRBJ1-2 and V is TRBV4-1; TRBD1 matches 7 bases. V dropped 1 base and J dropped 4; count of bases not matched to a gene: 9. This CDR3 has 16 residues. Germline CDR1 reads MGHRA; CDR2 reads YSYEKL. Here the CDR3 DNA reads TGCGCCAGCAGCCAAGGTCTACCGGGACAGCTCTATGGCTACACCTTC. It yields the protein CASSQGLPGQLYGYTF.

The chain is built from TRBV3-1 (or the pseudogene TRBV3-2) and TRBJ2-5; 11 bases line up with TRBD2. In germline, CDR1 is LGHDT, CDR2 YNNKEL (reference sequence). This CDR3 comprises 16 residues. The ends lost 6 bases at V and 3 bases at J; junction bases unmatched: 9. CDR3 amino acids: CASSPIAGGPKETQYF. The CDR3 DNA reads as TGTGCCAGCAGTCCCATAGCGGGAGGGCCTAAAGAGACCCAGTACTTC.

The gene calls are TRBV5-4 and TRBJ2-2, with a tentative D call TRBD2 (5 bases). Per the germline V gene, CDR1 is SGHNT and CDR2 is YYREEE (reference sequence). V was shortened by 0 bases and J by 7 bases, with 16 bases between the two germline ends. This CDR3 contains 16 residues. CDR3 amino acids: CASSLEKRRSVGELFF. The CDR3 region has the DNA TGTGCCAGCAGCTTGGAAAAGCGGCGCTCCGTCGGGGAGCTGTTTTTT.

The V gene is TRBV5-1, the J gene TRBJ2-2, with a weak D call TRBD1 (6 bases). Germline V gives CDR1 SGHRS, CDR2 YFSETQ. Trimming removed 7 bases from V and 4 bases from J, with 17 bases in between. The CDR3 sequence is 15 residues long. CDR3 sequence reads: CASCTQGPSTGELFF. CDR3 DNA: TGCGCCAGCTGCACACAGGGCCCTTCCACCGGGGAGCTGTTTTTT.

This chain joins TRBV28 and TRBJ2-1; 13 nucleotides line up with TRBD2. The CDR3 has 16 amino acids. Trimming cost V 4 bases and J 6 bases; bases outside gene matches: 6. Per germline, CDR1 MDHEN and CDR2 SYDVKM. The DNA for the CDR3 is TGTGCCAGCAGTTCCTTACTAGCGGGAGGGCGCAATGAGCAGTTCTTC. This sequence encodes CASSSLLAGGRNEQFF.

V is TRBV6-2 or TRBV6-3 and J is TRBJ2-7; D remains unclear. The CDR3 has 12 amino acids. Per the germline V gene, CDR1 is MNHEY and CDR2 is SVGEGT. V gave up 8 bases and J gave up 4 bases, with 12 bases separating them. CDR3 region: CASGQSSYEQYF. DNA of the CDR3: TGTGCCAGCGGCCAATCGAGTTACGAGCAGTACTTC.